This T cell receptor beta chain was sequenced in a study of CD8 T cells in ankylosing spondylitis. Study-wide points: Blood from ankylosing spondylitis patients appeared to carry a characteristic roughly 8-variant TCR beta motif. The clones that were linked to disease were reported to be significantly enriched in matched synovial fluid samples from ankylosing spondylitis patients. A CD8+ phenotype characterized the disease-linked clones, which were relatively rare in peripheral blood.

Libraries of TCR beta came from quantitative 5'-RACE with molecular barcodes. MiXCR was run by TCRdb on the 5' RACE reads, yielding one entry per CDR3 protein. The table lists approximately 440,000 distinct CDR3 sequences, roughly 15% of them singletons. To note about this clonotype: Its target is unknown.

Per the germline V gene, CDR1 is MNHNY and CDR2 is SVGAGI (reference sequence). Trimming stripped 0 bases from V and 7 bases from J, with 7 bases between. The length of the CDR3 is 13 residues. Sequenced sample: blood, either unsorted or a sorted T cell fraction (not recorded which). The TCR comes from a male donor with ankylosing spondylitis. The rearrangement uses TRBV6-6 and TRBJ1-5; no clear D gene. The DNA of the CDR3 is TGTGCCAGCAGTTACTCGTCTGAGCAGCCCCAGCATTTT. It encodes CASSYSSEQPQHF.